This T cell receptor (beta chain) was documented in a study of blood T cell repertoires in COVID-19. Per the study methods: Estimates of nucleated cell counts were drawn from the amplification of reference gene primers. The assay was immunoSEQ multiplex PCR, and TCRdb's table has in-frame clones only and misses some. V and J calls and clone size come straight from that table; D and trimming were deduced from the DNA. This table has 130,000 or so clones, around 83% appearing once. Assignment of participants to cohorts was predicated upon participant-reported clinical history. Two negative PCRs, clearance, or symptom resolution were required of recovered Cohort 3 donors. The clonotype originates from a man between 50 and 59 years old who had recovered from COVID-19. Sequencing input: PBMCs or T cells enriched from blood (not recorded which).

CDR3 in amino acids: CSVAELSNQPQHF. CDR3 in DNA: TGCAGCGTTGCAGAACTTAGCAATCAGCCCCAGCATTTT. The J gene is TRBJ1-5, the V gene TRBV29-1; D gene ambiguous. The V end lost 4 bases, the J end lost 0 bases, and 7 bases lay between the germline ends. The germline gives CDR1 SQVTM, CDR2 ANQGSEA. The CDR3 totals 13 residues.